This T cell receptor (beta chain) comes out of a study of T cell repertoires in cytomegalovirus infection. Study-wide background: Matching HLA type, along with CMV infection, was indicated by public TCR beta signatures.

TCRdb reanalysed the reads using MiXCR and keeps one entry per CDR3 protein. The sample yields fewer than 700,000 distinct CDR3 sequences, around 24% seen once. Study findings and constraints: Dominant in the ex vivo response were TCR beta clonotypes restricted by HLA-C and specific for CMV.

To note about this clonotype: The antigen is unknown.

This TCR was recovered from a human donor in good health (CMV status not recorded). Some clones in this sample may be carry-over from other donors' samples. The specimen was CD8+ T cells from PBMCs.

As DNA, the CDR3 is TGTGCCAGCAGCCCGGGGGGACAGGTCCCAGATACGCAGTATTTT. Its translation is CASSPGGQVPDTQYF. The chain recombines TRBV6-8 with TRBJ2-3, with D possibly TRBD1 on 8 matching bases. The CDR3 extends over 15 amino acids. The germline V and J ends were trimmed by 6 bases and 4 bases, with 17 bases remaining between them. Germline lookup yields CDR1 MNHGY and CDR2 SAAAGT.